This is a list of T cell receptor beta chains from one sample in a study of T cell changes during pregnancy in multiple sclerosis. Method: immunoSEQ multiplex PCR; TCRdb's copy keeps in-frame clones and lacks some. This sample yields around 100,000 clones, of which 91% are seen a single time; 3.1% belongs to the top ten. This sample comprised peripheral blood, obtained in the second trimester of pregnancy. These receptors were collected from a female donor with multiple sclerosis, enrolled in a pregnancy study. Both conserved end residues are part of each CDR3. The D gene is left open where the match is weak. Size tells how often a clone was seen (once, few, many) or the class of an expanded clone, and some rows leave it out.

V gene	clone size	D gene	CDR3 protein
TRBV6-1	-	-	CASSVKNNGGGYTF
TRBV4-1	-	TRBD2	CASSQASGETDTQYF
TRBV29-1	-	-	CSVEERGEQYF
TRBV6-1	-	TRBD2	CASKMLAGETQYF
TRBV27	-	-	CASRVAGYNEQFF
TRBV6-1	-	TRBD2	CASSELLRGRAYEQYF
TRBV6-5	-	TRBD1	CASSHRGKTYEQYF
TRBV5-4	-	-	CASSPRTNNEQFF
TRBV29-1	-	-	CSVWAGEQYF
TRBV5-1	-	TRBD1	CASKQGSRSYNEQFF
TRBV19	-	TRBD2	CASSIARTSSYNEQFF
TRBV9	-	TRBD1	CASSAMIPGQTATNEKLFF
TRBV28	-	TRBD1	CASSTTGQGPYGYTF
TRBV25-1	-	-	CASSESGVQPQHF
TRBV30	-	-	CAWHYKGETNQPQHF
TRBV5-4	once	-	CASSATRGGPDTQYF
TRBV19	-	TRBD1	CASHPGQAFNEQFF
TRBV19	-	TRBD2	CASASGDPTEQYF
TRBV7-2	-	-	CASSQATGFEQFF
TRBV29-1	-	TRBD2	CSVGREGITDTQYF
TRBV6-1	-	-	CASSFVRLYKETQYF
TRBV19	once	-	CASSTRTTYEQYF
TRBV9	-	-	CASSEQGLYGYTF
TRBV30	-	TRBD2	CAWSRGASGAEQYF